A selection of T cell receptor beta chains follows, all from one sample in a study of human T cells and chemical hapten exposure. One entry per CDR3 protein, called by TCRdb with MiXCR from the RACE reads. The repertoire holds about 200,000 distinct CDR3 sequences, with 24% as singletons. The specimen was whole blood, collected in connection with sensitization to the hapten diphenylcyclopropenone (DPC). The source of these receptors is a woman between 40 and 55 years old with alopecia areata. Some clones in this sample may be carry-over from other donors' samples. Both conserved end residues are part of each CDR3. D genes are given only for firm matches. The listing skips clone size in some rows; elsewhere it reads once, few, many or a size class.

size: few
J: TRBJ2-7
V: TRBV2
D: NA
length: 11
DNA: TGTGCCAGCAGTGAGGGAAGGAGACAGTACTTC
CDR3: CASSEGRRQYF

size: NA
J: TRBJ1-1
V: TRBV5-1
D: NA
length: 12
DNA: TGCGCCAGCAGCTTGACCCACGGGGAAGCTTTCTTT
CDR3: CASSLTHGEAFF

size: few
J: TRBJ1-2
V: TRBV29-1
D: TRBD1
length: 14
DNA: TGCAGCGTTGGTCGGGACAGGGGCAACTATGGCTACACCTTC
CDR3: CSVGRDRGNYGYTF

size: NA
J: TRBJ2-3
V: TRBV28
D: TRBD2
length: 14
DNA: TGTGCCAGCAGCCCGGCAGGGAGGGCAGATACGCAGTATTTT
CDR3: CASSPAGRADTQYF

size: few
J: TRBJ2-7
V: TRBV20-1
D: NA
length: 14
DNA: TGCAGTGCTAGAGATTTCAGGCTAGCGTACGAGCAGTACTTC
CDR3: CSARDFRLAYEQYF

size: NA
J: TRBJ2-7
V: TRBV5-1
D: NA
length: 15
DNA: TGCGCCAGCAGCCCGGGGGCCTTCGGGGTGAGCGAGCAGTACTTC
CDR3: CASSPGAFGVSEQYF

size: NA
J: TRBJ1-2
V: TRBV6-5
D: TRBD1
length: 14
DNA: TGTGCCAGCAACCCCGGACAGGAACGCTATGGCTACACCTTC
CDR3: CASNPGQERYGYTF

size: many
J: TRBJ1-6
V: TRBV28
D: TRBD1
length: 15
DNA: TGTGCCAGCAGTCTAGGGACAGGGGGGAATTCACCCCTCCACTTT
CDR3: CASSLGTGGNSPLHF

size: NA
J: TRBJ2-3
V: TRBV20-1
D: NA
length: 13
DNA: TGCAGTGCTAGAGAGGTCTTCCCAGATACGCAGTATTTT
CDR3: CSAREVFPDTQYF

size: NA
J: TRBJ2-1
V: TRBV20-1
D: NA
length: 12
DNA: TGCAGTGCCCTGACACTGGACAATGAGCAGTTCTTC
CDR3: CSALTLDNEQFF

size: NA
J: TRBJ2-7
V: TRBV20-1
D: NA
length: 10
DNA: TGCAGTGCTAATAAGTACGAGCAGTACTTC
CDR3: CSANKYEQYF

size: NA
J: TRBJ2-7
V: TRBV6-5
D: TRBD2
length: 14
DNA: TGTGCCAGCAGCCGGGACTACCGGGACTACGAGCAGTACTTC
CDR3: CASSRDYRDYEQYF

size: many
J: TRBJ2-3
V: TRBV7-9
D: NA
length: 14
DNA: TGTGCCAGCAGCTTAGACCACAGTACAGATACGCAGTATTTT
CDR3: CASSLDHSTDTQYF

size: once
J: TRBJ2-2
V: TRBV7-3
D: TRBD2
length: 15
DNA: TGTGCCAGCAGCTTACTAGCGGGAGAGACCGGGGAGCTGTTTTTT
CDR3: CASSLLAGETGELFF

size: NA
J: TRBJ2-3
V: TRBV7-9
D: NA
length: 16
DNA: TGTGCCAGCAGACCCACACGCGCGGGAAGCACAGATACGCAGTATTTT
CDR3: CASRPTRAGSTDTQYF

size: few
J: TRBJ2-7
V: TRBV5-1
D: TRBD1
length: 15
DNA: TGCGCCAGCAGCATCCGGGACAGGGCTTCCTACGAGCAGTACTTC
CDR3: CASSIRDRASYEQYF

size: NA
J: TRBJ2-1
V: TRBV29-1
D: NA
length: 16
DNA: TGCAGCGTTGAGTCGCGGGGATTGCGCTCCCACAATGAGCAGTTCTTC
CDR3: CSVESRGLRSHNEQFF

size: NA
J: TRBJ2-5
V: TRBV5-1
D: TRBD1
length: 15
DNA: TGCGCCAGCAGCTTGGGTAGGACAGGCCAAGAGACCCAGTACTTC
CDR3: CASSLGRTGQETQYF

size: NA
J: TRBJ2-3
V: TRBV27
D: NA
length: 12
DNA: TGTGCCAGCAGTTTAATAGCAAATACGCAGTATTTT
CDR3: CASSLIANTQYF

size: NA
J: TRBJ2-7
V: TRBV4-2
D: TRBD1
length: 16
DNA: TGTGCCAGCAGCCAAGAGGGGTCCAGGGGGTCCTACGAGCAGTACTTC
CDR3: CASSQEGSRGSYEQYF

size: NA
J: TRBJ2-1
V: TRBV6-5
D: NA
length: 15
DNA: TGTGCCAGCAGTTACTCGTTGCAGGGGCGAAATGAGCAGTTCTTC
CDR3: CASSYSLQGRNEQFF

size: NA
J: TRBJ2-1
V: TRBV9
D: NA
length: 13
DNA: TGTGCCAGCAGCGTAGTTGAGGGCGGTGAGCAGTTCTTC
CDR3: CASSVVEGGEQFF

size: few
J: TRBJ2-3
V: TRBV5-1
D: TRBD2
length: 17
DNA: TGCGCCAGCACCTTGCCCCCACCGGGAGGTTTGACAGATACGCAGTATTTT
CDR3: CASTLPPPGGLTDTQYF

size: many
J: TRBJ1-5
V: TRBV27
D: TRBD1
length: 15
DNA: TGTGCCAGCAGGAGGACAGGGGTTGGCAATCAGCCCCAGCATTTT
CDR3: CASRRTGVGNQPQHF

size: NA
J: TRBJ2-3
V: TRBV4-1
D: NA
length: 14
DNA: TGCGCCAGCAGCCAAGCCCGGGATGCAGATACGCAGTATTTT
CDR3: CASSQARDADTQYF

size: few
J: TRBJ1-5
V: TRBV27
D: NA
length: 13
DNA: TGTGCCAGCAGTCGGACTTACAATCAGCCCCAGCATTTT
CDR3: CASSRTYNQPQHF